The T cell receptor beta chain described here comes from a study of CD8+CD57+ T cells in acquired aplastic anemia (dated by TCRdb to about 2018). Regarding the complete study: On average, sorted CD4+ and CD8+ cells yielded around 3.5 ug of extracted DNA, with a range of about 0.19 to 30 ug. A CD8+CD57+ expansion meant a frequency higher than the mean frequency seen in healthy subjects.

Regarding this clonotype: Its target antigen remains unknown. No much larger clonotype is one base removed from it; base qualities were not supplied.

TCR beta VDJ combination and CDR3 sequence profiling used genomic DNA as the template. TCR repertoire sequencing was run on an Illumina HiSeq 2000. Turning to the authors' computational methods: Repertoire assessment relied on Simpson's diversity index, CDR3 size and DJ length profiles, and TRBV/TRBJ rearrangement plots. Whichever DNA sequence was most abundant in the deep sequencing data was defined as the immunodominant clone. CDR3 amino acid sequences were screened for sharing across subjects and were compared with published repertoires and the VDJdb database. Clones were called with MiXCR by TCRdb after fastp trimmed the public reads at Q25, and only in-frame beta chains were retained. Every entry covers one CDR3 protein and lists the most common genes and DNA from its rows. These V and J calls originate from TCRdb's pipeline instead of the authors' own analysis. The sample table lists over 150,000 distinct CDR3 sequences, roughly 63% of them with a count of one. Jointly, the top ten make up roughly 46% of the sample.

Points the paper makes about the study in general: Roughly 30 CD8+ CDR3 sequences were found to be shared between patients and controls, but these sequences appeared to be highly expressed in patients and within the immunodominant clones of the patients. Between patients and healthy controls, no significant difference in CD8+ Simpson's diversity was found (P=0.060).

Inclusive of the bounding cysteine and phenylalanine, the CDR3 is 14 residues long. Only CDR3 DNA remains: 42 bases, in frame from the first base. V sheds 4 bases and J sheds 0 bases, leaving 10 bases between their ends. Per the germline V gene, SGDLS is the CDR1 and YYNGEE is the CDR2. Expansion of CD8+CD57+ cells had been shown by flow cytometry in the patients chosen for sequencing. Every patient had severe acquired aplastic anemia, diagnosed using the International Study of Aplastic Anemia and Agranulocytosis and Camitta criteria. No therapy had been received by the patients at the time of blood sampling. The study deep-sequenced TCR repertoires of sorted CD4+ and CD8+ blood T cells from severe aplastic anemia patients and healthy subjects. In the USA, patient enrollment took place under clinicaltrials.gov protocols 00001620, 01623167, 00001397, 00071045, 00081523 and 00961064. Ficoll-Paque density gradient centrifugation was used to isolate peripheral blood mononuclear cells. Before DNA extraction, CD4+ and CD8+ T cells were sorted by FACS or by magnetic beads.

The specimen sequenced was sorted CD4+, CD8+, or CD8+CD57+ T cells (not recorded which) from PBMCs. This clonotype originated in a human donor with aplastic anemia. The rearrangement joined TRBV9 to TRBJ1-1, with no confidently assigned D gene. The CDR3 is CASSSGAMNTEAFF. The nucleotide sequence reads as follows: TGTGCCAGCAGCTCGGGTGCAATGAACACTGAAGCTTTCTTT. The full variable domain, with segments outside the CDR3 supplied by the reference TRBV9 and TRBJ1-1 proteins, appears as DSGVTQTPKHLITATGQRVTLRCSPRSGDLSVYWYQQSLDQGLQFLIQYYNGEERAKGNILERFSAQQFPDLHSELNLSSLELGDSALYFCASSSGAMNTEAFFGQGTRLTVV.